A selection of T cell receptor beta chains follows, all from one sample in a study of blood T cell repertoires in COVID-19. Profiling relied on immunoSEQ multiplex PCR, and the TCRdb table lists in-frame clones only, not all of them. This table holds approximately 180,000 clones, 75% to 90% found once. The source material was PBMCs or T cells enriched from blood (not recorded which). These receptors were taken from a man between 35 and 55 years old who had recovered from COVID-19. CDR3s include the opening cysteine and the closing phenylalanine or tryptophan. A D gene is named only where the DNA matches it firmly. Size is omitted from some rows. Given values are once, few, many or a class for expanded clones.

D gene,V gene,clone size,CDR3 length,J gene,CDR3 protein,CDR3 DNA
.,TRBV29-1,.,14,TRBJ2-2,CSVKGVAKHRELFF,TGCAGCGTTAAGGGGGTAGCGAAGCACCGGGAGCTGTTTTTT
.,TRBV5-6,.,15,TRBJ1-1,CASSLDGGGRSVAFF,TGTGCCAGCAGCTTGGATGGGGGCGGGCGGAGCGTAGCTTTCTTT
.,TRBV5-4,.,15,TRBJ2-3,CASSLAGLTTDTQYF,TGTGCCAGCAGCTTGGCGGGACTCACCACAGATACGCAGTATTTT
.,TRBV30,.,13,TRBJ1-1,CAWSRGIRTEAFF,TGTGCCTGGAGCCGGGGGATCCGCACTGAAGCTTTCTTT
TRBD1,TRBV12-3/TRBV12-4,.,12,TRBJ1-6,CASSWDSRPLHF,TGTGCCAGCAGTTGGGACAGCCGACCCCTCCACTTT
.,TRBV29-1,.,13,TRBJ1-5,CSVGGEINQPQHF,TGCAGCGTTGGCGGGGAAATCAATCAGCCCCAGCATTTT
TRBD1,TRBV11-2,.,16,TRBJ1-3,CASSIRTGVSGNTIYF,TGTGCCAGCAGCATAAGGACAGGGGTCTCTGGAAACACCATATATTTT
TRBD2,TRBV24-1,.,17,TRBJ2-3,CATSDLGTSGPTDTQYF,TGTGCCACCAGTGATTTGGGGACTAGCGGCCCCACAGATACGCAGTATTTT
TRBD1,TRBV5-1,.,15,TRBJ2-5,CASSLGQGRGETQYF,TGCGCCAGCAGCTTAGGACAGGGGAGAGGAGAGACCCAGTACTTC
.,TRBV5-6,.,15,TRBJ2-2,CASSGGLMNTGELFF,TGTGCCAGCAGCGGTGGACTCATGAACACCGGGGAGCTGTTTTTT
.,TRBV18,.,16,TRBJ2-3,CASSPSPTGVTDTQYF,TGTGCCAGCTCACCATCCCCTACGGGGGTGACAGATACGCAGTATTTT
TRBD2,TRBV28,once,14,TRBJ2-7,CASSLGLAGDEQYF,TGTGCCAGCAGTCTGGGACTAGCGGGAGACGAGCAGTACTTC
.,TRBV27,.,13,TRBJ2-5,CASSTGLQETQYF,TGTGCCAGCAGTACAGGTTTACAAGAGACCCAGTACTTC
.,TRBV15,.,14,TRBJ2-3,CATSRRPRTDTQYF,TGTGCCACCAGCAGGAGGCCGAGGACAGATACGCAGTATTTT
.,TRBV7-8,.,14,TRBJ1-6,CASSLTGMDSPLHF,TGTGCCAGCAGCCTAACAGGGATGGATTCACCCCTCCACTTT
.,TRBV5-1,.,15,TRBJ2-2,CASSLESFGTGELFF,TGCGCCAGCAGCTTGGAAAGCTTCGGCACCGGGGAGCTGTTTTTT
TRBD1,TRBV6-5,.,14,TRBJ1-1,CASSRQGGGTEAFF,TGTGCCAGCAGCCGACAGGGCGGTGGCACTGAAGCTTTCTTT
TRBD1,TRBV23-1,.,16,TRBJ2-7,CASSQPGTGGDYEQYF,TGCGCCAGCAGTCAACCCGGGACAGGGGGAGACTACGAGCAGTACTTC
.,TRBV27,.,13,TRBJ1-1,CASSPGGVPEAFF,TGTGCCAGCAGCCCCGGCGGGGTCCCTGAAGCTTTCTTT
.,TRBV27,.,15,TRBJ1-3,CASSLQGAAGNTIYF,TGTGCCAGCAGTTTACAAGGGGCAGCTGGAAACACCATATATTTT
TRBD1,TRBV6-5,.,14,TRBJ2-2,CASRPDRATGELFF,TGTGCCAGCAGACCCGACAGGGCCACCGGGGAGCTGTTTTTT
TRBD2,TRBV7-9,.,14,TRBJ2-7,CASSLGGFPYEQYF,TGTGCCAGCAGCTTGGGGGGGTTCCCCTACGAGCAGTACTTC
.,TRBV11-2,.,14,TRBJ2-5,CASSLSDRQETQYF,TGTGCCAGCAGCTTATCCGACAGGCAAGAGACCCAGTACTTC
TRBD2,TRBV27,.,19,TRBJ2-3,CASSFSPFWTSGGADTQYF,TGTGCCAGCAGTTTCAGCCCTTTTTGGACTAGCGGGGGGGCAGATACGCAGTATTTT
TRBD1,TRBV9,.,14,TRBJ1-2,CASSVGQGYYGYTF,TGTGCCAGCAGCGTAGGACAGGGGTACTATGGCTACACCTTC
.,TRBV6-5,.,15,TRBJ2-5,CASSPHKLGGETQYF,TGTGCCAGCAGCCCCCACAAACTGGGCGGGGAGACCCAGTACTTC
TRBD1,TRBV5-4,.,13,TRBJ1-2,CASSTTGVYGYTF,TGTGCCAGCAGCACGACAGGGGTCTATGGCTACACCTTC
.,TRBV2,once,17,TRBJ1-4,CASSEALPGIDNEKLFF,TGTGCCAGCAGTGAAGCGCTTCCGGGAATCGACAATGAAAAACTGTTTTTT
TRBD2,TRBV5-4,many,18,TRBJ2-2,CASSPRVGLAGGTGELFF,TGTGCCAGCAGCCCCCGGGTGGGTCTAGCGGGAGGCACCGGGGAGCTGTTTTTT
.,TRBV12-5,.,12,TRBJ2-7,CASGLGRNEQYF,TGTGCTAGTGGTTTGGGGCGGAACGAGCAGTACTTC
.,TRBV5-1,.,14,TRBJ2-2,CASSPSSATGELFF,TGCGCCAGCAGCCCTAGTAGTGCCACCGGGGAGCTGTTTTTT
TRBD2,TRBV3-1/TRBV3-2,.,15,TRBJ2-1,CASSQVTGRADEQFF,TGTGCCAGCAGCCAAGTAACCGGGAGGGCCGATGAGCAGTTCTTC
.,TRBV28,.,15,TRBJ2-4,CASSLSESGINIQYF,TGTGCCAGCAGTTTATCCGAAAGCGGCATCAACATTCAGTACTTC
.,TRBV2,once,12,TRBJ1-2,CASARDQRGYTF,TGTGCCAGCGCAAGAGACCAGCGTGGCTACACCTTC
.,TRBV28,.,15,TRBJ1-5,CASSKQGGRNQPQHF,TGTGCCAGCAGCAAACAGGGCGGGAGGAATCAGCCCCAGCATTTT
TRBD1,TRBV4-2,.,14,TRBJ2-7,CASSFKDRRDEQYF,TGTGCCAGCTCGTTTAAGGACAGGCGGGACGAGCAGTACTTC
.,TRBV28,once,13,TRBJ1-2,CASSFRGAVGYTF,TGTGCCAGCAGTTTTCGTGGGGCGGTGGGCTACACCTTC
TRBD1,TRBV7-3,.,18,TRBJ2-3,CASSLTGTGGARTDTQYF,TGTGCCAGCAGCTTGACCGGGACAGGGGGCGCGCGCACAGATACGCAGTATTTT
TRBD1,TRBV19,.,14,TRBJ1-1,CASTPGQGRTEAFF,TGTGCCAGTACCCCCGGACAGGGGAGAACTGAAGCTTTCTTT
.,TRBV6-4,.,13,TRBJ1-5,CASSDRVNQPQHF,TGTGCCAGCAGTGATCGGGTCAATCAGCCCCAGCATTTT
TRBD1,TRBV19,.,13,TRBJ1-2,CASSTGQGQGYTF,TGTGCCAGTAGTACCGGACAGGGTCAGGGCTACACCTTC
TRBD2,TRBV3-1/TRBV3-2,.,16,TRBJ2-7,CASSQGSGGRSYEQYF,TGTGCCAGCAGCCAAGGGAGCGGGGGACGCTCCTACGAGCAGTACTTC
.,TRBV7-2,.,16,TRBJ2-7,CASSLARSYSSYEQYF,TGTGCCAGCAGCTTAGCGCGGAGCTACTCCTCCTACGAGCAGTACTTC
.,TRBV11-3,.,13,TRBJ1-1,CASSGRGGTEAFF,TGTGCCAGCAGCGGGCGGGGGGGCACTGAAGCTTTCTTT
TRBD1,TRBV5-1,.,16,TRBJ2-7,CASSELTGGLPYEQYF,TGCGCCAGCAGCGAATTGACAGGGGGCCTCCCCTACGAGCAGTACTTC
TRBD2,TRBV28,.,14,TRBJ2-7,CASSFRGGLSEQYF,TGTGCCAGCAGTTTCCGGGGAGGGCTTTCCGAGCAGTACTTC
TRBD2,TRBV4-1,once,18,TRBJ2-7,CASSPIAGALTESYEQYF,TGCGCCAGCAGCCCCATAGCGGGAGCCCTTACCGAATCCTACGAGCAGTACTTC
.,TRBV13,.,13,TRBJ2-3,CASSSPGSDTQYF,TGTGCCAGCAGCTCCCCAGGGTCAGATACGCAGTATTTT